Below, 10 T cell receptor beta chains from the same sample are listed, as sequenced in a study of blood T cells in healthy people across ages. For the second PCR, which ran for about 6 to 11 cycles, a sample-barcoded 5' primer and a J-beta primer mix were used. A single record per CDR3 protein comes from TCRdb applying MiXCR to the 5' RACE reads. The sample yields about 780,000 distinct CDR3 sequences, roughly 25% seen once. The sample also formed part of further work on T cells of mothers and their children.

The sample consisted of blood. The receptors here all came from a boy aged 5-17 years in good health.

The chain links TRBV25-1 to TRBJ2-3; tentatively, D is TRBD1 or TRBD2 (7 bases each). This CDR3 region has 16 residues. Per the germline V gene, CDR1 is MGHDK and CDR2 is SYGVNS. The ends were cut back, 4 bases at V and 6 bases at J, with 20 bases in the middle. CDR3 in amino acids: CASSGGGGGRMDTQYF. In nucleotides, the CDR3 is TGTGCCAGCAGTGGAGGGGGCGGGGGCCGCATGGATACGCAGTATTTT.

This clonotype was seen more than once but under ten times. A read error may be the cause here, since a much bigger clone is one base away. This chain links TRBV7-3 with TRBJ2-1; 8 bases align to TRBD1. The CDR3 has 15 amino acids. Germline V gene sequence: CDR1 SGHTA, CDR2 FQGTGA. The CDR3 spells CASSMTGASYNERFF. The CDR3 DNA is TGTGCCAGCAGCATGACAGGGGCTTCCTACAATGAGCGGTTCTTC.

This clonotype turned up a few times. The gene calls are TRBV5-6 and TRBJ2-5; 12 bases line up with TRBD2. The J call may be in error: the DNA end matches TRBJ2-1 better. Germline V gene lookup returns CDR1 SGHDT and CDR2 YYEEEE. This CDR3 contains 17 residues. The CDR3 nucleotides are TGTGCCAGCAGCTCGGGACTAGCGGGCGGGAGGCAGAAAGGGCAGTTCTTC. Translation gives CASSSGLAGGRQKGQFF.

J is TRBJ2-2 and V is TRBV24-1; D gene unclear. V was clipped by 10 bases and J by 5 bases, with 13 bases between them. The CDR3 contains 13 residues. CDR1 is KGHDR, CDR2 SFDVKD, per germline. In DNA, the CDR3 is TGTGCCACTCAATCGGAGCAAACCGGGGAGCTGTTTTTT. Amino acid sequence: CATQSEQTGELFF.

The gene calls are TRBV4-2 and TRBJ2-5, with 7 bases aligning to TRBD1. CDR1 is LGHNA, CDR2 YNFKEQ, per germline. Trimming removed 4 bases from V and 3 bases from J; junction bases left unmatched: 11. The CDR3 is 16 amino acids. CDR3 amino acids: CASSPREGAAKETQYF. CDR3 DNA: TGTGCCAGCAGCCCCAGAGAGGGGGCGGCGAAAGAGACCCAGTACTTC.

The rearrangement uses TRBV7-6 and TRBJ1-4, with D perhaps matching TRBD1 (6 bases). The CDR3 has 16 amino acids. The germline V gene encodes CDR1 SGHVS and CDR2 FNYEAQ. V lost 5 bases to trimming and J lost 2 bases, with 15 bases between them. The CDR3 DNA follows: TGTGCCAGCAGCAAGGGGGGGGGCATGACTAATGAAAAACTGTTTTTT. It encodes CASSKGGGMTNEKLFF.

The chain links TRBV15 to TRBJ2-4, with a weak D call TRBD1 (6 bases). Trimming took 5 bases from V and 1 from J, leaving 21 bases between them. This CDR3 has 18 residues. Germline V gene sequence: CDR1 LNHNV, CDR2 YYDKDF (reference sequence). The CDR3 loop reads CATSPKTGAHGAKNIQYF. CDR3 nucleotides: TGTGCCACCAGCCCTAAGACAGGAGCACATGGTGCCAAAAACATTCAGTACTTC. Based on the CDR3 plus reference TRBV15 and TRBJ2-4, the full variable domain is DAMVIQNPRYQVTQFGKPVTLSCSQTLNHNVMYWYQQKSSQAPKLLFHYYDKDFNNEADTPDNFQSRRPNTSFCFLDIRSPGLGDTAMYLCATSPKTGAHGAKNIQYFGAGTRLSVL.

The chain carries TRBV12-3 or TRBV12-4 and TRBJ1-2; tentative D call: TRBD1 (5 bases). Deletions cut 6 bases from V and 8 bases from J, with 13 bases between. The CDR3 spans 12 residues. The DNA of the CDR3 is TGTGCCAGCAGCTTGGGACTCGGAGGCTACACCTTC. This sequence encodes CASSLGLGGYTF.

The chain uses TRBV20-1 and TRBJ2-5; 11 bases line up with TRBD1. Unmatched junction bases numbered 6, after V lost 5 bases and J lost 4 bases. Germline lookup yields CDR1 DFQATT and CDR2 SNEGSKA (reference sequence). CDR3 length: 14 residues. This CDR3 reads CSALRGTGGETQYF. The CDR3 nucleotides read TGCAGTGCTCTCAGGGGGACAGGGGGAGAGACCCAGTACTTC.

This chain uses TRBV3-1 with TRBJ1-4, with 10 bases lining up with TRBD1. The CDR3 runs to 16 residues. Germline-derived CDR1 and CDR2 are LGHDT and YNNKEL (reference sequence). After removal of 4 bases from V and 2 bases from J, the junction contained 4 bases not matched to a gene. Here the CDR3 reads CASSLGQGGTNEKLFF. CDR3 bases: TGTGCCAGCAGCCTCGGACAGGGGGGTACTAATGAAAAACTGTTTTTT.